This T cell receptor (beta chain) appears in the sequencing data of a study of T cell responses to AZD1222 COVID-19 vaccine. The CDR3 covers 12 residues. The V and J ends lost 6 bases and 6 bases respectively, with 10 bases between them. Concerning this clone itself: The antigen is unknown.

The repertoire was sequenced with immunoSEQ multiplex PCR; TCRdb's copy has only in-frame clones and lacks some. Altogether just under 95,000 clones are present, about nine tenths being singletons, with the ten largest covering approximately 22%. General study findings and limits: Targets within unmutated variant regions were reportedly found for nearly half of spike-specific TCRs.

This sample comprised peripheral blood, obtained on day 0 of AZD1222 vaccination. The receptor was derived from an adult in good health. The chain combines TRBV12-3 or TRBV12-4 with TRBJ2-3; a possible D gene is TRBD1 (6 bases). CDR3 loop: CASSPDRDTQYF. The CDR3 DNA reads TGTGCCAGCAGCCCAGACAGGGATACGCAGTATTTT.